This T cell receptor (beta chain) was captured by sequencing in a study of cytomegalovirus exposure and HLA in healthy donors. Study-wide results and limits: According to reports, the classifier identified cytomegalovirus status with high specificity and sensitivity.

On this clone itself: The antigen is undetermined.

CDR3 length: 14 residues. Trimming stripped 5 bases from V and 5 bases from J, with 14 bases between. Germline V gene sequence: CDR1 SGHTA, CDR2 FQGNSA. Primers: 60 Vbeta forward and 13 Jbeta reverse. TCRdb's copy holds only in-frame clones and misses some; the assay was immunoSEQ multiplex PCR. The table includes some 100,000 clones, around 73% detected once. This TCR derives from a man aged 35 to 55 in good health and CMV-seronegative. This chain joins TRBV7-2 and TRBJ2-3; D unclear. Sequencing used PBMCs. The CDR3 DNA reads as TGTGCCAGCAGCCGCGCCGATAGTGAAGATACGCAGTATTTT. Residues: CASSRADSEDTQYF.